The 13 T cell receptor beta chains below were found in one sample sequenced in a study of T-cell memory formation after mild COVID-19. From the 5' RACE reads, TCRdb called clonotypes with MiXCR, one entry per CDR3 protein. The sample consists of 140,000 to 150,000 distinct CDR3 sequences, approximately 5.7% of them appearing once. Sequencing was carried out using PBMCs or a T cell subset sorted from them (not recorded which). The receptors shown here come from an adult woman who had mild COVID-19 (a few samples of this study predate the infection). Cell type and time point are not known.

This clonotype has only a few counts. The CDR3 coding sequence is TGTGCCAGCAAGATGGATAGCGCAGAGACCCAGTACTTC. Translation gives CASKMDSAETQYF. J is TRBJ2-5 and V is TRBV5-4, with D possibly TRBD2 on 5 matching bases. There are 13 residues in the CDR3. CDR1 is SGHNT, CDR2 YYREEE, per germline (reference sequence). V was shortened by 6 bases and J by 4 bases, with 13 bases between the two germline ends.

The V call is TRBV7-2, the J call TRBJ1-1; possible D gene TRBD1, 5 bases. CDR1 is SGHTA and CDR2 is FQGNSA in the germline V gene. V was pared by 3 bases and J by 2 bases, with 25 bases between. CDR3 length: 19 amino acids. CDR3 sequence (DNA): TGTGCCAGCAGCTTTAGCGGGGACGAGGCCCGCCGAAGAAACACTGAAGCTTTCTTT. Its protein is CASSFSGDEARRRNTEAFF.

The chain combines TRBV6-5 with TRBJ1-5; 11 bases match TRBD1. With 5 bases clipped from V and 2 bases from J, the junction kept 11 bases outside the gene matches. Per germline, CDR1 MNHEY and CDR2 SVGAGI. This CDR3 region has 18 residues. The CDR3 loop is CASSPSGTGGLGNQPQHF. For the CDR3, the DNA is TGTGCCAGCAGTCCCTCCGGGACAGGGGGATTGGGCAATCAGCCCCAGCATTTT.

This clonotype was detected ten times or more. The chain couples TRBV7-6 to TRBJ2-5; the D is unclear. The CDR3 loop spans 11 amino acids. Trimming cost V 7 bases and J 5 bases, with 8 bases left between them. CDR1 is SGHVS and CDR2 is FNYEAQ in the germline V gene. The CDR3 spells CASTLAETQYF. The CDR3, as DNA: TGTGCCAGCACCCTCGCCGAGACCCAGTACTTC.

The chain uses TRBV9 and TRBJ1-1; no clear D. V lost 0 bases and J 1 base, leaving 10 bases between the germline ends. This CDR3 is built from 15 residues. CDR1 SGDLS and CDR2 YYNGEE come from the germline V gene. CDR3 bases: TGTGCCAGCAGCGTAGATGAGGGCCCGAACACTGAAGCTTTCTTT. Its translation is CASSVDEGPNTEAFF. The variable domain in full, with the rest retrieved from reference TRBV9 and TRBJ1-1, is DSGVTQTPKHLITATGQRVTLRCSPRSGDLSVYWYQQSLDQGLQFLIQYYNGEERAKGNILERFSAQQFPDLHSELNLSSLELGDSALYFCASSVDEGPNTEAFFGQGTRLTVV.

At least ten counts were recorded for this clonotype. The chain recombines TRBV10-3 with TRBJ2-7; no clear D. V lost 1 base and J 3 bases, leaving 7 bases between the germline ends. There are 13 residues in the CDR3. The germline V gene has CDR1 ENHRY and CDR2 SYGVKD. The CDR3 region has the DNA TGTGCCATCAGTGAGTGGGGAAGCTACGAGCAGTACTTC. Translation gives CAISEWGSYEQYF.

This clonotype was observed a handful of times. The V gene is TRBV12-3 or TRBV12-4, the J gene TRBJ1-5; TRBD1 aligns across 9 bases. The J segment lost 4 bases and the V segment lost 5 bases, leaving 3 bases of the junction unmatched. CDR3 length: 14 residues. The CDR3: CASSRGTGNQPQHF. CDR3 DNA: TGTGCCAGCAGTAGGGGGACAGGGAATCAGCCCCAGCATTTT.

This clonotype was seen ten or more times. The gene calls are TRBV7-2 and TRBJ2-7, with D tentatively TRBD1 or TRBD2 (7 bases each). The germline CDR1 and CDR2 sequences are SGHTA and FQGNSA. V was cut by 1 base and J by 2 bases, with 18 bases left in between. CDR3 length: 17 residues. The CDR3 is CASSLVLAGGVPYEQYF. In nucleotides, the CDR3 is TGTGCCAGCAGCTTAGTCCTTGCAGGGGGGGTACCCTACGAGCAGTACTTC.

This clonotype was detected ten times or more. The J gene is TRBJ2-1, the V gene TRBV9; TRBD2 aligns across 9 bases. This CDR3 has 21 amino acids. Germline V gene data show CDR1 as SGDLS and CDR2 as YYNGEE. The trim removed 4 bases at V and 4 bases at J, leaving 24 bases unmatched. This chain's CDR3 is CASSPHRTVGTSRVLYNEQFF. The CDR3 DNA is TGTGCCAGCAGCCCCCACCGGACCGTTGGGACTAGCAGGGTTTTGTACAATGAGCAGTTCTTC.

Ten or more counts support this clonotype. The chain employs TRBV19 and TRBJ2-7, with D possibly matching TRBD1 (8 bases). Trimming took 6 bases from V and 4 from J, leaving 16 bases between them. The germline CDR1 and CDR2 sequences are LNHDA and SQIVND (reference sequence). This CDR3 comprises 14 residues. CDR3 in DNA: TGTGCCAGTAGCGGACAGGGAGGGGAGTACGAGCAGTACTTC. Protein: CASSGQGGEYEQYF.

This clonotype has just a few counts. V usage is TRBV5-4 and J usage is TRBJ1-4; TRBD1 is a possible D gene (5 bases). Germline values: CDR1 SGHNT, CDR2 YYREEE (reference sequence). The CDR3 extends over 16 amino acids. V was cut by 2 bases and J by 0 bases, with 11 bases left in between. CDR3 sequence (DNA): TGTGCCAGCAGCTTCGGGACGCCAACAACTAATGAAAAACTGTTTTTT. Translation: CASSFGTPTTNEKLFF.

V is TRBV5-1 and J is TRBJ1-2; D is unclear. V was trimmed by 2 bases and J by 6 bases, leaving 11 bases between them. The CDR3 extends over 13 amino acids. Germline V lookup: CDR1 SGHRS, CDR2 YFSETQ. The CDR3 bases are TGCGCCAGCAGCTTAGAGGGCTACGATGGCTACACCTTC. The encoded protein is CASSLEGYDGYTF.

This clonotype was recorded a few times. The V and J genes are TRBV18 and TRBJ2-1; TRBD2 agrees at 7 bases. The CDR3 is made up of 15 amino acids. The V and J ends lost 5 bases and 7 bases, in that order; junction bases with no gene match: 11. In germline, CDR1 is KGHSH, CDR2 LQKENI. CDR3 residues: CASSALAEPGNEQFF. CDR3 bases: TGTGCCAGCTCAGCTCTAGCGGAACCGGGGAATGAGCAGTTCTTC.